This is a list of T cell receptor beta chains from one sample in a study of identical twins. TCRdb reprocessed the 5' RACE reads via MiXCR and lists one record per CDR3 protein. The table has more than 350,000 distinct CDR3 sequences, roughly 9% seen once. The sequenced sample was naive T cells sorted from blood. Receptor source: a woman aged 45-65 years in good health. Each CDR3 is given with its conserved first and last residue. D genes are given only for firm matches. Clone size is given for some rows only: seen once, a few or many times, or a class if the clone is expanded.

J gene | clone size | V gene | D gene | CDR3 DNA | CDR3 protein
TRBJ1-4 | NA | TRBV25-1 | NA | TGTGCCAGCACCGAGGGAGGTATTCTTGAAAAACTGTTTTTT | CASTEGGILEKLFF
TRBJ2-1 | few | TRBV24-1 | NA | TGTGCCACCAGTGATTTAGGCTCGGAGTTCTTC | CATSDLGSEFF
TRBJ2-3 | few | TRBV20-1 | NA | TGCAGTGCTAGAGATCCGGCGGTTAGCACAGATACGCAGTATTTT | CSARDPAVSTDTQYF
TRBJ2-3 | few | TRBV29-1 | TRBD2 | TGCAGCGTTGGACGTCGGGAGGGCCTGGCGGATACGCAGTATTTT | CSVGRREGLADTQYF
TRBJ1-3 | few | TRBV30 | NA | TGTGCCTGGAGTGTACGTTCTCGGGGCTCTGGAAACACCATATATTTT | CAWSVRSRGSGNTIYF
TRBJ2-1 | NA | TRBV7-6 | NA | TGTGCCAGCAGCTTAGAGTGGGCGCGGGAGCAGTTCTTC | CASSLEWAREQFF
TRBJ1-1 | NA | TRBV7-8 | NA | TGTGCCAGCAGCCCACCGACAGGCCCGAACACTGAAGCTTTCTTT | CASSPPTGPNTEAFF
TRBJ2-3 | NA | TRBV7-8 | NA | TGTGCCAGCGGGTCCGTGTGGGAAGAGGGAGATACGCAGTATTTT | CASGSVWEEGDTQYF
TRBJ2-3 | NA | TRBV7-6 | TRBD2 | TGTGCCAGCAGCTCCACTAGCGGGAGTTATGATACGCAGTATTTT | CASSSTSGSYDTQYF
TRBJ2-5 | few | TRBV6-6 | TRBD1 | TGTGCCAGCAGTATCCAACGGGACAGTAGGTACTTC | CASSIQRDSRYF
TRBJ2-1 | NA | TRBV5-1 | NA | TGCGCCAGCAGCATGCTATACGAGCAGTTCTTC | CASSMLYEQFF
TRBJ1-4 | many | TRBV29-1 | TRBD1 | TGCAGCGTTTTCCGACAGGGCGGTCCAGAAAAACTGTTTTTT | CSVFRQGGPEKLFF
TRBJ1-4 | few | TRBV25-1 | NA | TGTGCCAGCAGACAGGGTGTTTATGAAAAACTGTTTTTT | CASRQGVYEKLFF
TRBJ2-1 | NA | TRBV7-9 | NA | TGTGCCAGCAGCTTGACCTTCGCGGGACGGAATGAGCAGTTCTTC | CASSLTFAGRNEQFF
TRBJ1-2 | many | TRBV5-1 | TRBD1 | TGCGCCAGCACACCGGGACAGGGGGCGCTTACCTATGGCTACACCTTC | CASTPGQGALTYGYTF
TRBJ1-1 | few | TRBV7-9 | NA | TGTGCCAGCAGCCTTGGATTGAATCGGGACACTGAAGCTTTCTTT | CASSLGLNRDTEAFF
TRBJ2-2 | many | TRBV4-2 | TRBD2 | TGTGCCAGCAGCCAACCCCAAGGACTAGCGAACACCGGGGAGCTGTTTTTT | CASSQPQGLANTGELFF